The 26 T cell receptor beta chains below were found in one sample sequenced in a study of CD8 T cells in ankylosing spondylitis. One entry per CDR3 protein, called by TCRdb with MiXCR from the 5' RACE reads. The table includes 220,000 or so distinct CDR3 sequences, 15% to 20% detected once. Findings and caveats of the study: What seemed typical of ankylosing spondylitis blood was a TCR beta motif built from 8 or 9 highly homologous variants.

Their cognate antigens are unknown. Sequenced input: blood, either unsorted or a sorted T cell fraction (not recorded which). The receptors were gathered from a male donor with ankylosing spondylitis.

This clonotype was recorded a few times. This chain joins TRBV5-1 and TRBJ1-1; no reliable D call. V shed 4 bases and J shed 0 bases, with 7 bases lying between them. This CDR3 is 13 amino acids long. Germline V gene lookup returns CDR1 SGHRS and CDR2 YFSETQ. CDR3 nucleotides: TGCGCCAGCAGCGGAGACATGAACACTGAAGCTTTCTTT. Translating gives CASSGDMNTEAFF. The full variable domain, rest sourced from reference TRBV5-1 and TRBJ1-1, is KAGVTQTPRYLIKTRGQQVTLSCSPISGHRSVSWYQQTPGQGLQFLFEYFSETQRNKGNFPGRFSGRQFSNSRSEMNVSTLELGDSALYLCASSGDMNTEAFFGQGTRLTVV.

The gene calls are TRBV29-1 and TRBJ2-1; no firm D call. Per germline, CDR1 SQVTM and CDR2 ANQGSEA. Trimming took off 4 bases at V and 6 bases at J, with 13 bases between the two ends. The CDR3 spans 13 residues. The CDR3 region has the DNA TGCAGCGTTGCGGGTGGACGAGGCAATGAGCAGTTCTTC. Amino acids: CSVAGGRGNEQFF.

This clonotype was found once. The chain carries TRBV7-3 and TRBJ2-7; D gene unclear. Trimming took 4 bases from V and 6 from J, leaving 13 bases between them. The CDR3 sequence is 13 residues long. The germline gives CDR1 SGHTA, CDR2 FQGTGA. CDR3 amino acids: CASSSELFSEQYF. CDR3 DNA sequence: TGTGCCAGCAGCTCCGAATTGTTCTCCGAGCAGTACTTC.

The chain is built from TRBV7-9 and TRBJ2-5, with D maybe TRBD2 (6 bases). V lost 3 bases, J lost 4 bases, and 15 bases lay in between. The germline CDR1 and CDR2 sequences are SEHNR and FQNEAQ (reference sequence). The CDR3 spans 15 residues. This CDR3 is CASSFMGGTIETQYF. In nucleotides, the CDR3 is TGTGCCAGCAGCTTCATGGGCGGGACGATAGAGACCCAGTACTTC. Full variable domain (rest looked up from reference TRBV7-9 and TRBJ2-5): DTGVSQNPRHKITKRGQNVTFRCDPISEHNRLYWYRQTLGQGPEFLTYFQNEAQLEKSRLLSDRFSAERPKGSFSTLEIQRTEQGDSAMYLCASSFMGGTIETQYFGPGTRLLVL.

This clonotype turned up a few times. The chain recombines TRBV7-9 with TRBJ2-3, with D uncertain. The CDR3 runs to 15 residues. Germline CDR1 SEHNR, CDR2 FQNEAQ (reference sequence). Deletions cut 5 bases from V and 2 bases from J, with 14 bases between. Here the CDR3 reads CASSPSHRPTDTQYF. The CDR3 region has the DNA TGTGCCAGCAGCCCTTCCCACAGACCCACAGATACGCAGTATTTT. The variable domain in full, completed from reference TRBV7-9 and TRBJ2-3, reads DTGVSQNPRHKITKRGQNVTFRCDPISEHNRLYWYRQTLGQGPEFLTYFQNEAQLEKSRLLSDRFSAERPKGSFSTLEIQRTEQGDSAMYLCASSPSHRPTDTQYFGPGTRLTVL.

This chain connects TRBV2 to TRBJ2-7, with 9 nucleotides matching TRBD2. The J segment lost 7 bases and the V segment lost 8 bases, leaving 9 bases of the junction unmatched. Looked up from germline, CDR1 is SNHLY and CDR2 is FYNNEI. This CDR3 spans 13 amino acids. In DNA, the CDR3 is TGTGCCAGCGTGGATGTGGCGGGAGGGGAGCAGTACTTC. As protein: CASVDVAGGEQYF.

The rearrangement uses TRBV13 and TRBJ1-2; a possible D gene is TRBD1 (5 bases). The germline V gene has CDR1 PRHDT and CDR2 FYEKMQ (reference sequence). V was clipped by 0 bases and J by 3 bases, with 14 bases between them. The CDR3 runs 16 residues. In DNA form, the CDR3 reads TGTGCCAGCAGCTTAGGTCAGGGTGGGCTGTACTATGGCTACACCTTC. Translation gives CASSLGQGGLYYGYTF.

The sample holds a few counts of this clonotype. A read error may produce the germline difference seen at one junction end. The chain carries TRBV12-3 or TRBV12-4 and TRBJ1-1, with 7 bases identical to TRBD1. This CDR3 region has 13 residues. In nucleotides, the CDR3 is TGTGTCAGCAGCCGGGACAGCCCCACTGAAGCTTTCTTT. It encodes CVSSRDSPTEAFF.

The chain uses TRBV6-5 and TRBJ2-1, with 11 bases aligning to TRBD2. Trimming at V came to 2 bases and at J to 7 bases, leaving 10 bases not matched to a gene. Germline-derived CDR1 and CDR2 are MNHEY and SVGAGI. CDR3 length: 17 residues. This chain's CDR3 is CASSYTVLAGAWNEQFF. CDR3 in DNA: TGTGCCAGCAGTTACACAGTACTAGCGGGAGCGTGGAATGAGCAGTTCTTC.

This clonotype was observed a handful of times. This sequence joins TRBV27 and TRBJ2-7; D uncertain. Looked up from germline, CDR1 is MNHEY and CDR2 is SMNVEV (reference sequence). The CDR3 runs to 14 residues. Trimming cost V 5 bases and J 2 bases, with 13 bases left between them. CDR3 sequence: CASSIHPRTYEQYF. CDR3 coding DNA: TGTGCCAGCAGTATCCACCCACGGACCTACGAGCAGTACTTC.

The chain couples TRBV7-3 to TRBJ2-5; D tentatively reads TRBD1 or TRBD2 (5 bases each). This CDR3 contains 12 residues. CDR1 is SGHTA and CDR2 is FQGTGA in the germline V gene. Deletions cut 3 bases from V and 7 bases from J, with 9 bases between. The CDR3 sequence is CASSFPGGTQYF. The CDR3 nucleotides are TGTGCCAGCAGCTTTCCTGGGGGGACCCAGTACTTC.

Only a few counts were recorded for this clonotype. The CDR3 DNA follows: TGTGCCAGCAGCCAAGGGACTAGTCATGGGGAGACCCAGTACTTC. It is translated as CASSQGTSHGETQYF. The chain is built from TRBV3-1 and TRBJ2-5, with TRBD2 identical over 7 bases. CDR1 LGHDT and CDR2 YNNKEL come from the germline V gene (reference sequence). Trimming at V came to 1 base and at J to 5 bases, leaving 7 bases not matched to a gene. This CDR3 is 15 amino acids long.

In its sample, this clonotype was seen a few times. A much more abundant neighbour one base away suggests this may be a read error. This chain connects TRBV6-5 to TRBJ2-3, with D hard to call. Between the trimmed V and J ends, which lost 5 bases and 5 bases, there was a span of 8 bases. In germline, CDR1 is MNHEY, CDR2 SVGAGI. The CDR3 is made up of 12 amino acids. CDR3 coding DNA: TGTGCCAGCAGTCCCTCCAAAGATACGCAGTATTTT. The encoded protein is CASSPSKDTQYF.

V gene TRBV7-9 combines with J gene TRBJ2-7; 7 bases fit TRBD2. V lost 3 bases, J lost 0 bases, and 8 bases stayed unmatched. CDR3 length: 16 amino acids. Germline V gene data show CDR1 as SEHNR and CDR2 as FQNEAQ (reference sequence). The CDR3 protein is CASSFGAGVPSYEQYF. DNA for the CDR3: TGTGCCAGCAGCTTCGGGGCGGGAGTCCCCTCCTACGAGCAGTACTTC.

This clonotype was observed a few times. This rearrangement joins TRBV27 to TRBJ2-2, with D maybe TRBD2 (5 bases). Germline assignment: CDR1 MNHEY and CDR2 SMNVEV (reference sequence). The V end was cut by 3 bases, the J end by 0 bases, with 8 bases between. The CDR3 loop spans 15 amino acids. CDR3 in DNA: TGTGCCAGCAGTTTTGGGAGCTCGAACACCGGGGAGCTGTTTTTT. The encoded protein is CASSFGSSNTGELFF.

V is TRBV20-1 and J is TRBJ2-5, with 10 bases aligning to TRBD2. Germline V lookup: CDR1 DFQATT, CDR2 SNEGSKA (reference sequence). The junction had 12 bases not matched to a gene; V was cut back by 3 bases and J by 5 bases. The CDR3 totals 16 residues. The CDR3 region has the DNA TGCAGTGCTAGGCCGACTGGGACTAGCGTCCGGGAGACCCAGTACTTC. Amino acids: CSARPTGTSVRETQYF.

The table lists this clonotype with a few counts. The CDR3 loop reads CASSDWTGDNSPLHF. The CDR3 DNA reads as TGTGCCAGCAGTGATTGGACAGGGGATAATTCACCCCTCCACTTT. The rearrangement uses TRBV2 and TRBJ1-6, with 9 bases aligning to TRBD1. Trimming cost V 3 bases and J 5 bases; bases outside gene matches: 2. The CDR3 sequence is 15 residues long. Germline V lookup: CDR1 SNHLY, CDR2 FYNNEI.

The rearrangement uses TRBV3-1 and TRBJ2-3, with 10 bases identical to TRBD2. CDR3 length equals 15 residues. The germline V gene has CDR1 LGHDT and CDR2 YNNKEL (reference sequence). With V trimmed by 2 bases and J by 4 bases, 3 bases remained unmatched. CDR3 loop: CASSQRLAGSDTQYF. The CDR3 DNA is TGTGCCAGCAGCCAACGACTAGCGGGCTCAGATACGCAGTATTTT.

CDR3 in amino acids: CASSLPYTHNEQFF. The DNA for the CDR3 is TGTGCCAGCAGCTTGCCGTACACCCACAATGAGCAGTTCTTC. The chain combines TRBV5-6 with TRBJ2-1; no clear D. V was shortened by 1 base and J by 5 bases, with 10 bases between the two germline ends. Per the germline V gene, CDR1 is SGHDT and CDR2 is YYEEEE. This CDR3 has 14 amino acids.

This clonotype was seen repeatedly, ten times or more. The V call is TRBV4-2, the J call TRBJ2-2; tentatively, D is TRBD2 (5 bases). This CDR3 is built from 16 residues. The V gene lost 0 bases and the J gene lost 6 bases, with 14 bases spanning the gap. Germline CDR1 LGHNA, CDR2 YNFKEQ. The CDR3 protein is CASSQDPEGNPGELFF. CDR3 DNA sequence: TGTGCCAGCAGCCAAGATCCCGAGGGTAATCCCGGGGAGCTGTTTTTT.

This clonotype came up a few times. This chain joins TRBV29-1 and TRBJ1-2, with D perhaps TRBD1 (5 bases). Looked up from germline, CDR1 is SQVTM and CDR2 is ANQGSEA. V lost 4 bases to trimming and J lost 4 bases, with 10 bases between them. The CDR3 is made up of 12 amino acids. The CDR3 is CSVVGDGYGYTF. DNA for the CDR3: TGCAGCGTTGTGGGGGACGGCTATGGCTACACCTTC.

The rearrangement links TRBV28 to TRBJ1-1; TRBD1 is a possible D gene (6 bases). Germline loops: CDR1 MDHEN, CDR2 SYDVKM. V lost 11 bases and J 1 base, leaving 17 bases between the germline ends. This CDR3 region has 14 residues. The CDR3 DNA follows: TGTGCCTCTGGACAGATCGAGGGGAACACTGAAGCTTTCTTT. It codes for CASGQIEGNTEAFF.

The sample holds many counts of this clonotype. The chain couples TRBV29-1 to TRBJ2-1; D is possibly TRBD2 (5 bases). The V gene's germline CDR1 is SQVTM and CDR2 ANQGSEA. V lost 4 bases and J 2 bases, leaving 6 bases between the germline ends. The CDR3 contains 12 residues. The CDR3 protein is CSVVATYNEQFF. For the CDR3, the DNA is TGCAGCGTTGTAGCGACCTACAATGAGCAGTTCTTC.

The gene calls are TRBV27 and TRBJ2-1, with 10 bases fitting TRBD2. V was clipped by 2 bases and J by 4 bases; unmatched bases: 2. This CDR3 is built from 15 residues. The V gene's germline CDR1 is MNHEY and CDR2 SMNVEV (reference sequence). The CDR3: CASSLGTSVYNEQFF. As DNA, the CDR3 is TGTGCCAGCAGTTTAGGGACTAGCGTGTACAATGAGCAGTTCTTC.

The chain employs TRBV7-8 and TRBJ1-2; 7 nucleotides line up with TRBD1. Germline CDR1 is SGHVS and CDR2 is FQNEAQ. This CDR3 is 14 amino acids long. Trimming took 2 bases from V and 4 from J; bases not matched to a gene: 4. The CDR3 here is CASSLFAGGYGYTF. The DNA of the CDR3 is TGTGCCAGCAGCTTATTCGCAGGGGGCTATGGCTACACCTTC. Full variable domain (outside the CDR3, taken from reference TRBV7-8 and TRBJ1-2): GAGVSQSPRYKVAKRGQDVALRCDPISGHVSLFWYQQALGQGPEFLTYFQNEAQLDKSGLPSDRFFAERPEGSVSTLKIQRTQQEDSAVYLCASSLFAGGYGYTFGSGTRLTVV.

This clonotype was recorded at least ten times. The CDR3 protein is CASSLGLALNEQFF. DNA of the CDR3: TGTGCCAGCAGTTTAGGGCTAGCGCTCAATGAGCAGTTCTTC. The gene calls are TRBV12-3 or TRBV12-4 and TRBJ2-1, with a weak D call TRBD2 (6 bases). This CDR3 is built from 14 residues. V shed 1 base and J shed 6 bases, with 10 bases lying between them.